This entry concerns a single T cell receptor beta chain. Its antigen is undetermined. These data originate in a study of radiotherapy plus CTLA-4 blockade in lung cancer. Background on the study: An objective response was seen in around a sixth of patients, and disease control in about 31%.

After removal of 7 bases from V and 3 bases from J, the junction contained 7 bases not matched to a gene. The CDR3 loop spans 14 amino acids. Germline assignment: CDR1 SQVTM and CDR2 ANQGSEA. Method: immunoSEQ multiplex PCR; TCRdb's copy keeps in-frame clones and lacks some. This sample has approximately 69,000 clones; approximately 78% occur once, and the top ten carry under 9%. Regarding the study as a whole: Best predicting response, reportedly, were early blood T cell clone dynamics, with interferon-beta.

The chain couples TRBV29-1 to TRBJ2-5; TRBD1 matches 11 bases. This sequence originates from a human donor with non-small cell lung cancer who had a complete response to radiotherapy plus ipilimumab. The sample here was peripheral blood, taken from a patient treated with radiotherapy plus ipilimumab. The CDR3 sequence is CSGIRDRGKETQYF. The CDR3 DNA sequence: TGCAGCGGAATCCGGGACAGGGGGAAAGAGACCCAGTACTTC.